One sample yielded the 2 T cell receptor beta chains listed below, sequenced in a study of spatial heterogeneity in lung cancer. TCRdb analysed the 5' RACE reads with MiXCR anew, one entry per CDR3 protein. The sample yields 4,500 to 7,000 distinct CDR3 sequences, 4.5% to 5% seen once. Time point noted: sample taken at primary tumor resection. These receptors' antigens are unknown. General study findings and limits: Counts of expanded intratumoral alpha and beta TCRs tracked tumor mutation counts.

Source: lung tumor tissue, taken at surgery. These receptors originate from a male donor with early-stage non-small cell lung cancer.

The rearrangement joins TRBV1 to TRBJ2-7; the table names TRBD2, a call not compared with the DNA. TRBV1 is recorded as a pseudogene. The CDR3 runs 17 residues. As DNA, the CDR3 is TGCACCAGCAGCCACGCGGTCGGGGCGGGAGGAAAGAGCGAGCAGTACTTC. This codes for CTSSHAVGAGGKSEQYF.

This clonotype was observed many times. The CDR3 loop reads CASSYSYKGQDNSPLHF. In nucleotides, the CDR3 is TGTGCCAGCAGTTACTCATACAAAGGACAGGATAATTCACCCCTCCACTTT. The V call is TRBV6-5, the J call TRBJ1-6; 7 nucleotides agree with TRBD1. Losses at the gene ends were 0 bases for V and 5 bases for J; bases not matched to a gene: 7. CDR1 and CDR2 (germline): MNHEY, SVGAGI. This CDR3 spans 17 amino acids.